The T cell receptor beta chain described here comes from a study of blood T cell repertoires in COVID-19. Study background: Samples representing acute and convalescent COVID-19 were sourced from the United States, Italy and Spain. T cells, B-cell-depleted T cells, or PBMCs supplied cDNA or gDNA.

Germline CDR1 SGDLS, CDR2 YYNGEE. The CDR3 has 14 amino acids. V shed 2 bases and J shed 6 bases, with 11 bases lying between them. Original analysis: Using reference gene primer amplification, nucleated cell counts were estimated. Assay used: immunoSEQ multiplex PCR; TCRdb lists only in-frame clones, some missing. V and J calls and clone size are copied from that table; D and trimming were computed from the DNA. Of about 220,000 clones listed, roughly 84% are singletons. This clone was seen a few times. The rearrangement uses TRBV9 and TRBJ1-4; D may be TRBD1 (5 bases). The sequence derives from a woman between 55 and 75 years old with acute or convalescent COVID-19. The sequenced sample consisted of peripheral blood. The CDR3 sequence is CASSVSRVDEKLFF. CDR3 nucleotide sequence: TGTGCCAGCAGCGTGTCCAGGGTAGATGAAAAACTGTTTTTT.